The 23 T cell receptor beta chains in this list originate from one sample, sequenced in a study of blood T cells in healthy people across ages. A sample-barcoded 5' primer and a J-beta primer mix were used in a second PCR of roughly 6 to 12 cycles. In TCRdb, the 5' RACE reads were re-called with MiXCR into one record per CDR3 protein. Of 790,000 or so distinct CDR3 sequences listed, 35% to 50% were seen once; the top ten hold over 15%. The source material was blood. These receptors all stem from a man older than 75 in good health.

The chain is built from TRBV7-2 and TRBJ2-7; 7 bases agree with TRBD2. With the DNA end fitting TRBJ2-5 better, the J assignment may be wrong. CDR3 length equals 14 residues. Germline values: CDR1 SGHTA, CDR2 FQGNSA. As DNA, the CDR3 is TGTGCCAGCAGCTTCGGCGGGGGAGTAGAGACCCAGTACTTC. It codes for CASSFGGGVETQYF.

This clonotype was observed many times. CDR3 in amino acids: CAISPGTGTDTQYF. CDR3 DNA sequence: TGTGCCATCAGCCCTGGTACGGGGACAGATACGCAGTATTTT. The J gene is TRBJ2-3, the V gene TRBV10-3, with D possibly matching TRBD2 (5 bases). Trimming took 6 bases from V and 3 from J, leaving 13 bases between them. Germline CDR1 ENHRY, CDR2 SYGVKD. The CDR3 sequence is 14 residues long.

A word on this clonotype: A clone one base away is much larger, so this may be a read error. The chain has TRBV20-1 and TRBJ1-2, with D unclear. The V gene's germline CDR1 is DFQATT and CDR2 SNEGSKA (reference sequence). The CDR3 runs 12 residues. The chain's CDR3 is CSARVLRYGYAF. The DNA of the CDR3 is TGCAGTGCTAGGGTCCTTCGCTATGGCTACGCCTTC.

This clonotype has more than one count but fewer than ten. This rearrangement joins TRBV10-3 to TRBJ2-5; 13 bases line up with TRBD2. Near its end, the DNA agrees better with TRBJ2-7, so the J call may be wrong. Germline V gene sequence: CDR1 ENHRY, CDR2 SYGVKD. The CDR3 loop spans 14 amino acids. This chain's CDR3 is CAIKGLAGDLEQYF. In DNA form, the CDR3 reads TGTGCCATCAAAGGACTAGCGGGAGACCTCGAGCAGTACTTC.

This clonotype came up many times. The genes are TRBV10-3 and TRBJ2-3; D remains ambiguous. V lost 4 bases and J 0 bases, leaving 11 bases between the germline ends. The CDR3 loop spans 15 amino acids. Per the germline V gene, CDR1 is ENHRY and CDR2 is SYGVKD. The CDR3 protein is CAISGSQTSTDTQYF. The CDR3 bases are TGTGCCATCAGTGGCTCCCAGACTAGCACAGATACGCAGTATTTT.

The CDR3 region is CASSQEELAGEQYF. CDR3 in DNA: TGTGCCAGCAGCCAAGAGGAGCTAGCGGGTGAGCAGTACTTC. The V and J genes are TRBV4-2 and TRBJ2-5; 8 bases fit TRBD2. The CDR3 sequence is 14 residues long. V shed 0 bases and J 11 bases; nucleotides not matched to a gene: 8. From germline, CDR1 is LGHNA and CDR2 YNFKEQ.

V is TRBV20-1 and J is TRBJ2-1, with TRBD2 matching 9 bases. This CDR3 is built from 16 residues. Germline CDR1 reads DFQATT; CDR2 reads SNEGSKA (reference sequence). The V segment lost 0 bases and the J segment 6 bases; nucleotides outside the gene matches: 9. The CDR3 is CSARDSSGGRVNEQFF. The CDR3, as DNA: TGCAGTGCTAGAGATAGTAGCGGGGGAAGGGTCAATGAGCAGTTCTTC.

The chain recombines TRBV4-3 with TRBJ2-7; D gene unclear. Germline CDR1 and CDR2: LGHNA and YSLEER. CDR3 size: 17 residues. The V end was cut by 0 bases, the J end by 0 bases, with 15 bases between. The CDR3 DNA reads as TGCGCCAGCAGCCAAGAGTTCATGGGCAGCAGCTCCTACGAGCAGTACTTC. Its translation is CASSQEFMGSSSYEQYF.

This clonotype was observed a handful of times. This chain joins TRBV4-3 and TRBJ2-1; D possibly matches TRBD1 or TRBD2 (5 bases each). The CDR3 spans 16 residues. Deletions cut 1 base from V and 3 bases from J, with 13 bases between. Germline V gene sequence: CDR1 LGHNA, CDR2 YSLEER. The CDR3 coding sequence is TGCGCCAGCAGCCAAGCGGGCCTGGGGGTCTACAATGAGCAGTTCTTC. This translates into CASSQAGLGVYNEQFF.

This clonotype appeared a few times. The V and J genes are TRBV12-3 or TRBV12-4 and TRBJ2-4, with 10 bases lining up with TRBD1. The CDR3 sequence is 16 residues long. With 6 bases clipped from V and 0 bases from J, the junction kept 5 bases outside the gene matches. The CDR3 region is CASSRTGGQAKNIQYF. In DNA form, the CDR3 reads TGTGCCAGCAGCCGGACAGGGGGTCAAGCCAAAAACATTCAGTACTTC.

About this clonotype itself: A read error is possible here, since a much larger clone lies one base away. The gene calls are TRBV9 and TRBJ2-4; D is possibly TRBD1 (5 bases). There are 15 residues in the CDR3. Per germline, CDR1 SGDLS and CDR2 YYNGEE. The DNA of the CDR3 is TGTGCCAGCAACGTAGGACCCAGGGCGGTAAACATTCAGTACTTC. Protein product: CASNVGPRAVNIQYF. Full variable domain (remainder filled in from reference TRBV9 and TRBJ2-4): DSGVTQTPKHLITATGQRVTLRCSPRSGDLSVYWYQQSLDQGLQFLIQYYNGEERAKGNILERFSAQQFPDLHSELNLSSLELGDSALYFCASNVGPRAVNIQYFGAGTRLSVL.

The chain recombines TRBV5-1 with TRBJ2-1; the D gene is possibly TRBD2 (6 bases). The germline V gene has CDR1 SGHRS and CDR2 YFSETQ. The CDR3 totals 17 residues. Deletions cut 0 bases from V and 0 bases from J, with 13 bases between. CDR3 in amino acids: CASSLEPGRSSYNEQFF. CDR3 bases: TGCGCCAGCAGCTTGGAACCCGGGAGAAGCTCCTACAATGAGCAGTTCTTC. Drawing the rest from reference TRBV5-1 and TRBJ2-1, the complete variable domain is KAGVTQTPRYLIKTRGQQVTLSCSPISGHRSVSWYQQTPGQGLQFLFEYFSETQRNKGNFPGRFSGRQFSNSRSEMNVSTLELGDSALYLCASSLEPGRSSYNEQFFGPGTRLTVL.

This chain connects TRBV19 to TRBJ2-6; TRBD2 agrees at 8 bases. The germline gives CDR1 LNHDA, CDR2 SQIVND (reference sequence). The CDR3 runs 17 residues. The trim removed 4 bases at V and 0 bases at J, leaving 5 bases unmatched. The CDR3 nucleotides are TGTGCCAGTAGTACCCTAGCGGGCCTCTCTGGGGCCAACGTCCTGACTTTC. This codes for CASSTLAGLSGANVLTF. Supplemented by reference TRBV19 and TRBJ2-6, the full variable domain reads DGGITQSPKYLFRKEGQNVTLSCEQNLNHDAMYWYRQDPGQGLRLIYYSQIVNDFQKGDIAEGYSVSREKKESFPLTVTSAQKNPTAFYLCASSTLAGLSGANVLTFGAGSRLTVL.

This chain joins TRBV29-1 and TRBJ2-5, with D unclear. CDR1 SQVTM and CDR2 ANQGSEA come from the germline V gene. Trimming left V 5 bases short and J 0 bases short, with 10 bases between. This CDR3 has 13 amino acids. For the CDR3, the DNA is TGCAGCGTTAAGAGGTGGTACCAAGAGACCCAGTACTTC. It yields the protein CSVKRWYQETQYF. Based on the CDR3 plus reference TRBV29-1 and TRBJ2-5, the full variable domain is SAVISQKPSRDICQRGTSLTIQCQVDSQVTMMFWYRQQPGQSLTLIATANQGSEATYESGFVIDKFPISRPNLTFSTLTVSNMSPEDSSIYLCSVKRWYQETQYFGPGTRLLVL.

V and J are TRBV7-2 and TRBJ1-1; no clear D gene. The CDR3 runs 14 residues. Germline lookup yields CDR1 SGHTA and CDR2 FQGNSA. Deletions cut 1 base from V and 1 base from J, with 7 bases between. The CDR3, as DNA: TGTGCCAGCAGCTTAGTTGGCCAGAACACTGAAGCTTTCTTT. Translation: CASSLVGQNTEAFF.

The chain uses TRBV2 and TRBJ2-2; the match to TRBD2 covers 10 bases. The CDR3 contains 15 residues. V trimming: 7 bases; J trimming: 1 base; junction bases outside the gene matches: 3. Per germline, CDR1 SNHLY and CDR2 FYNNEI. CDR3 loop: CASTPSGGNTGELFF. CDR3 DNA: TGTGCCAGCACCCCTAGCGGGGGGAACACCGGGGAGCTGTTTTTT.

This clonotype was picked up many times. The chain is built from TRBV27 and TRBJ2-1; 13 bases fit TRBD2. Germline CDR1 is MNHEY and CDR2 is SMNVEV (reference sequence). Trimming took 10 bases from V and 7 from J; bases not matched to a gene: 10. The CDR3 runs to 15 residues. As DNA, the CDR3 is TGTGCCACAAGGACTAGCGGGGGCTTTTGGAATGAGCAGTTCTTC. Protein: CATRTSGGFWNEQFF.

The chain recombines TRBV6-5 with TRBJ1-2; D remains unclear. This CDR3 comprises 15 residues. With 3 bases removed from V and 6 bases from J, the gap between germline ends came to 17 bases. The germline V gene encodes CDR1 MNHEY and CDR2 SVGAGI. The CDR3 reads CASSYAYSGPNGYTF. In DNA, the CDR3 is TGTGCCAGCAGTTATGCTTATTCTGGTCCCAATGGCTACACCTTC.

A note on this clonotype: Relative to the germline gene, one junction end is altered; a read error may explain this. This sequence joins TRBV7-2 and TRBJ2-3; TRBD2 is a possible D gene (5 bases). This CDR3 spans 14 amino acids. Germline V gene sequence: CDR1 SGHTA, CDR2 FQGNSA. CDR3 region: CATLDRKKGDTRYF. The CDR3 DNA follows: TGTGCCACCCTGGACCGAAAAAAGGGAGATACGCGGTATTTT.

The chain joins TRBV18 to TRBJ2-2, with D uncertain. The ends were cut back, 3 bases at V and 1 base at J, with 6 bases in the middle. CDR1 is KGHSH and CDR2 is LQKENI in the germline V gene. This CDR3 is built from 14 residues. CDR3 in amino acids: CASSPDRNTGELFF. For the CDR3, the DNA is TGTGCCAGCTCACCTGACCGGAACACCGGGGAGCTGTTTTTT.

The chain combines TRBV7-2 with TRBJ2-3, with a tentative D call TRBD1 (6 bases). V lost 1 base to trimming and J lost 9 bases, with 17 bases between them. The CDR3 totals 15 residues. Germline-derived CDR1 and CDR2 are SGHTA and FQGNSA. CDR3: CASSLDHNRAQTQYF. The CDR3 DNA sequence: TGTGCCAGCAGCTTAGACCACAACAGGGCCCAGACGCAGTATTTT.

The V call is TRBV18, the J call TRBJ2-7; 9 bases are a match to TRBD1. This CDR3 is 17 amino acids long. The V gene's germline CDR1 is KGHSH and CDR2 LQKENI. The V gene end was trimmed by 3 bases and the J gene end by 5 bases; junction bases not matched to a gene: 14. CDR3 amino acids: CASSPRGTGSSFHEQYF. Here the CDR3 DNA reads TGTGCCAGCTCACCTCGTGGGACAGGGAGTTCCTTCCACGAGCAGTACTTC.

The gene calls are TRBV29-1 and TRBJ2-3; a possible D gene is TRBD2 (7 bases). Between the trimmed V and J ends, which lost 7 bases and 2 bases, there was a span of 16 bases. Germline CDR1 and CDR2: SQVTM and ANQGSEA. The CDR3 runs to 14 residues. The CDR3 reads CSANLGGPTDTQYF. CDR3 bases: TGCAGCGCTAACCTGGGGGGGCCCACAGATACGCAGTATTTT.